These 22 T cell receptor beta chains were sequenced from one sample in a study of blood T cell repertoires in COVID-19. Sequencing used immunoSEQ multiplex PCR; TCRdb keeps in-frame clones, though not all of them. The table has roughly 230,000 clones, 83% seen once. The sample was peripheral blood. The receptors shown here come from a woman between 50 and 59 years old with acute or convalescent COVID-19.

The chain employs TRBV5-1 and TRBJ2-3, with 10 bases aligning to TRBD2. CDR1 is SGHRS and CDR2 is YFSETQ in the germline V gene. The junction had 7 bases not matched to a gene; V was cut back by 6 bases and J by 3 bases. This CDR3 has 15 residues. The CDR3 is CASNAGTSVTDTQYF. The DNA for the CDR3 is TGCGCCAGCAACGCCGGGACTAGCGTTACAGATACGCAGTATTTT.

This rearrangement joins TRBV19 to TRBJ1-1; D is uncertain. This CDR3 region has 14 residues. V was clipped by 10 bases and J by 1 base, with 16 bases between them. Germline-derived CDR1 and CDR2 are LNHDA and SQIVND (reference sequence). CDR3 region: CATSWEVGNTEAFF. The DNA for the CDR3 is TGTGCCACCTCGTGGGAGGTGGGGAACACTGAAGCTTTCTTT.

CDR3 sequence reads: CATSSLRDLQETQYF. CDR3 bases: TGTGCCACCAGCAGCCTCCGGGACTTACAAGAGACCCAGTACTTC. The rearrangement links TRBV15 to TRBJ2-5; D perhaps matches TRBD2 (6 bases). This CDR3 is built from 15 residues. CDR1 and CDR2 from the germline V gene are LNHNV and YYDKDF (reference sequence). The ends were cut back, 3 bases at V and 2 bases at J, with 13 bases in the middle. Full variable domain (missing parts from reference TRBV15 and TRBJ2-5): DAMVIQNPRYQVTQFGKPVTLSCSQTLNHNVMYWYQQKSSQAPKLLFHYYDKDFNNEADTPDNFQSRRPNTSFCFLDIRSPGLGDTAMYLCATSSLRDLQETQYFGPGTRLLVL.

V usage is TRBV5-1 and J usage is TRBJ2-2; D unresolved. The CDR3 sequence is 17 residues long. The germline CDR1 and CDR2 sequences are SGHRS and YFSETQ. V was cut by 2 bases and J by 9 bases, with 23 bases left in between. In DNA form, the CDR3 reads TGCGCCAGCAGCTTAACCCTCCTCCGGGTGGAAAAAAGGGAGCTGTTTTTT. Protein: CASSLTLLRVEKRELFF. Based on the CDR3 plus reference TRBV5-1 and TRBJ2-2, the full variable domain is KAGVTQTPRYLIKTRGQQVTLSCSPISGHRSVSWYQQTPGQGLQFLFEYFSETQRNKGNFPGRFSGRQFSNSRSEMNVSTLELGDSALYLCASSLTLLRVEKRELFFGEGSRLTVL.

A few counts support this clone. The gene calls are TRBV10-3 and TRBJ2-7; 8 positions agree with TRBD2. The length of the CDR3 is 16 residues. Germline V CDR1 and CDR2: ENHRY, SYGVKD. V shed 4 bases, J shed 3 bases, and the junction held 11 bases outside the gene matches. The CDR3 coding sequence is TGTGCCATCAGTGGATCCGCAGCGGGAGCCTTCTACGAGCAGTACTTC. Encoded protein: CAISGSAAGAFYEQYF.

The chain uses TRBV4-2 and TRBJ1-1; the D is unclear. The CDR3 runs 15 residues. Trimming pared 1 base from V and 0 bases from J, leaving 9 bases between. Germline V gives CDR1 LGHNA, CDR2 YNFKEQ. The CDR3, as DNA: TGTGCCAGCAGCCAAGGACCCCAGGTGAACACTGAAGCTTTCTTT. Protein sequence: CASSQGPQVNTEAFF.

The CDR3 reads CASSSNGQGGSYEQYF. The CDR3 bases are TGTGCCAGCAGCTCCAACGGACAGGGAGGATCCTACGAGCAGTACTTC. The chain uses TRBV5-4 and TRBJ2-7; TRBD1 matches 8 bases. Trimming took 3 bases from V and 1 from J; bases not matched to a gene: 9. This CDR3 has 16 residues. Germline CDR1 SGHNT, CDR2 YYREEE (reference sequence).

The chain couples TRBV12-3 or TRBV12-4 to TRBJ1-1; no definite D call. The CDR3 has 13 amino acids. Trimming removed 1 base at V and 10 bases at J, with 13 bases between. The CDR3 protein is CASSLGVPAGAFF. The CDR3 nucleotides are TGTGCCAGCAGTTTAGGTGTCCCCGCGGGAGCTTTCTTT.

The rearrangement joins TRBV6-5 to TRBJ1-5, with TRBD1 as a possible D gene (6 bases). Trimming left V 8 bases short and J 7 bases short, with 15 bases between. Germline V lookup: CDR1 MNHEY, CDR2 SVGAGI. The CDR3 is 13 residues long. For the CDR3, the DNA is TGTGCCAGCCTCGGGGGGCTGGGACAGCCCCAGCATTTT. It is translated as CASLGGLGQPQHF.

V and J are TRBV28 and TRBJ2-3; 7 bases line up with TRBD1. Germline CDR1 is MDHEN and CDR2 is SYDVKM. The CDR3 contains 15 residues. The junction had 7 bases not matched to a gene; V was cut back by 5 bases and J by 2 bases. CDR3 DNA: TGTGCCAGCAGTGCCCCGGGACAGTCCACAGATACGCAGTATTTT. It is translated as CASSAPGQSTDTQYF.

This chain uses TRBV7-2 with TRBJ1-2; 9 bases align to TRBD1. The CDR3 runs to 15 residues. CDR1 and CDR2 (germline): SGHTA, FQGNSA. The trim removed 1 base at V and 7 bases at J, leaving 7 bases unmatched. Here the CDR3 DNA reads TGTGCCAGCAGCTTAGTGGGGACAGGGCTATCTGGCTACACCTTC. This codes for CASSLVGTGLSGYTF.

This rearrangement joins TRBV11-2 to TRBJ2-7; TRBD2 matches 7 bases. This CDR3 region has 14 residues. Unmatched junction bases numbered 6, after V lost 0 bases and J lost 7 bases. Germline V gives CDR1 SGHAT, CDR2 FQNNGV. The CDR3: CASSLDRGDGEQYF. CDR3 nucleotide sequence: TGTGCCAGCAGCTTAGATCGGGGGGATGGGGAGCAGTACTTC.

This chain joins TRBV2 and TRBJ1-6, with D possibly being TRBD1 (6 bases). Germline lookup yields CDR1 SNHLY and CDR2 FYNNEI. The CDR3 runs 13 residues. Between the trimmed V and J ends, which lost 7 bases and 9 bases, there was a span of 13 bases. CDR3 DNA: TGTGCCAGCAAGGGGGAGATGGGTTCACCCCTCCACTTT. This translates into CASKGEMGSPLHF.

CDR3 in amino acids: CASSPDLGQAVGEQYF. The CDR3 DNA is TGTGCCAGCAGCCCCGATTTGGGACAGGCCGTGGGGGAGCAGTACTTC. The chain employs TRBV5-8 and TRBJ2-7, with 8 bases aligning to TRBD1. CDR3 length: 16 amino acids. The V and J ends lost 4 bases and 7 bases, in that order; junction bases with no gene match: 16. The germline V gene encodes CDR1 SGHTS and CDR2 YDEGEE.

The chain carries TRBV30 and TRBJ1-2; weak D call: TRBD1 (6 bases). V lost 5 bases to trimming and J lost 6 bases, with 16 bases between them. The CDR3 has 13 residues. Germline V gene lookup returns CDR1 GTSNPN and CDR2 SVGIG (reference sequence). The CDR3 DNA follows: TGTGCCTGGGGGACGGGGGGCTTCGATGGCTACACCTTC. It yields the protein CAWGTGGFDGYTF.

This sequence joins TRBV21-1 and TRBJ2-7; the table's D call, TRBD2, has no DNA check behind it. TRBV21-1 is shown as a pseudogene. CDR3 size: 17 residues. This CDR3 is CASSKALSPERSDEQYF. CDR3 sequence (DNA): TGTGCCAGCAGCAAAGCGCTTTCCCCGGAGCGGTCCGACGAGCAGTACTTC.

The chain carries TRBV3-1 (or the pseudogene TRBV3-2) and TRBJ1-1, with TRBD1 matching 8 bases. CDR1 is LGHDT and CDR2 is YNNKEL in the germline V gene (reference sequence). CDR3 length equals 13 residues. V lost 0 bases to trimming and J lost 12 bases; unmatched junction nucleotides: 6. CDR3 loop: CASSQDQGRGPFF. The CDR3, as DNA: TGTGCCAGCAGCCAAGATCAGGGCAGGGGGCCTTTCTTT.

This chain links TRBV5-1 with TRBJ2-5; possible D gene TRBD2, 6 bases. The CDR3 contains 16 residues. V gave up 4 bases and J gave up 5 bases, with 21 bases separating them. Germline CDR1 reads SGHRS; CDR2 reads YFSETQ. CDR3 coding DNA: TGCGCCAGCAGCAAATCCGGGACTCAGTTGGTGGAGACCCAGTACTTC. It translates to CASSKSGTQLVETQYF. The variable domain in full, with the rest retrieved from reference TRBV5-1 and TRBJ2-5, is KAGVTQTPRYLIKTRGQQVTLSCSPISGHRSVSWYQQTPGQGLQFLFEYFSETQRNKGNFPGRFSGRQFSNSRSEMNVSTLELGDSALYLCASSKSGTQLVETQYFGPGTRLLVL.

The chain links TRBV28 to TRBJ2-2; 9 nucleotides match TRBD2. J gave up 3 bases and V 7 bases, and 6 bases lay outside the gene matches. CDR1 is MDHEN, CDR2 SYDVKM, per germline. This CDR3 is built from 15 residues. In DNA form, the CDR3 reads TGTGCCAGCAATAGTCTAGCGGGATACACCGGGGAGCTGTTTTTT. This gives the protein CASNSLAGYTGELFF. Drawing the rest from reference TRBV28 and TRBJ2-2, the complete variable domain is DVKVTQSSRYLVKRTGEKVFLECVQDMDHENMFWYRQDPGLGLRLIYFSYDVKMKEKGDIPEGYSVSREKKERFSLILESASTNQTSMYLCASNSLAGYTGELFFGEGSRLTVL.

The chain joins TRBV7-8 to TRBJ2-7; perhaps TRBD1 as D (6 bases). The CDR3 runs 15 residues. The germline V gene has CDR1 SGHVS and CDR2 FQNEAQ. V lost 2 bases, J lost 3 bases, and 14 bases lay in between. CDR3 DNA sequence: TGTGCCAGCAGCTTATATCAGGGGCTGGACTACGAGCAGTACTTC. It translates to CASSLYQGLDYEQYF.

This chain links TRBV24-1 with TRBJ1-2; D perhaps matches TRBD1 (5 bases). Germline CDR1 reads KGHDR; CDR2 reads SFDVKD. The CDR3 is made up of 13 amino acids. The germline V and J ends were trimmed by 9 bases and 6 bases, with 16 bases remaining between them. CDR3 nucleotide sequence: TGTGCCACCCCCTCGACAGCAATTAATGGCTACACCTTC. Translated, it gives CATPSTAINGYTF.

In this sample, this clone turned up a few times. The chain joins TRBV19 to TRBJ2-1; D is unresolved. CDR3 length: 13 residues. Germline CDR1 is LNHDA and CDR2 is SQIVND (reference sequence). Trimming pared 5 bases from V and 10 bases from J, leaving 15 bases between. The chain's CDR3 is CASSRGSLREQFF. In DNA, the CDR3 is TGTGCCAGTAGTCGCGGCAGCCTGCGGGAGCAGTTCTTC.